The 11 T cell receptor beta chains listed next were all sequenced from one sample in a study of a mutant IDH1 vaccine in newly diagnosed glioma. These receptors have no identified antigens. Measured with immunoSEQ multiplex PCR; TCRdb has only the in-frame clones, and not every one. The profile shows tens of thousands of clones, around 70% of them singletons. Regarding time point: week 11, during vaccination. One vaccine dose held 300 ug of mutant IDH1 20-mer peptide and came with topical imiquimod. Material: peripheral blood mononuclear cells (PBMCs), obtained from a glioma patient whose treatment included an IDH1 peptide vaccine. The receptors were gathered from a man aged 18 to 30 with glioma. Some clones in this sample may be carry-over from other donors' samples.

The chain carries TRBV19 and TRBJ2-1; D is unresolved. Trimming removed 3 bases at V and 10 bases at J, with 7 bases between. CDR3 length: 11 residues. Germline CDR1 LNHDA, CDR2 SQIVND (reference sequence). CDR3 protein: CASSINREQFF. CDR3 nucleotide sequence: TGTGCCAGTAGTATTAACCGGGAGCAGTTCTTC.

This chain connects TRBV5-1 to TRBJ1-1; a weak D match, TRBD1 (6 bases). Trimming pared 4 bases from V and 4 bases from J, leaving 17 bases between. Looked up from germline, CDR1 is SGHRS and CDR2 is YFSETQ. The length of the CDR3 is 15 residues. This chain's CDR3 is CASSVLQGVGTEAFF. Written as DNA, the CDR3 is TGCGCCAGCAGCGTTCTACAGGGAGTAGGCACTGAAGCTTTCTTT. Together with reference TRBV5-1 and TRBJ1-1, the CDR3 gives the full variable domain: KAGVTQTPRYLIKTRGQQVTLSCSPISGHRSVSWYQQTPGQGLQFLFEYFSETQRNKGNFPGRFSGRQFSNSRSEMNVSTLELGDSALYLCASSVLQGVGTEAFFGQGTRLTVV.

This rearrangement joins TRBV19 to TRBJ2-3; D might be TRBD1 or TRBD2, each matching 6 bases. Trimming took off 5 bases at V and 5 bases at J, with 11 bases between the two ends. Germline V CDR1 and CDR2: LNHDA, SQIVND (reference sequence). The CDR3 totals 13 residues. The CDR3: CASSPGGGDTQYF. DNA of the CDR3: TGTGCCAGTAGTCCCGGAGGGGGAGATACGCAGTATTTT.

CDR3 amino acids: CASSQGVGSSYEQYF. The CDR3 region has the DNA TGCGCCAGCAGCCAAGGTGTCGGGAGCTCCTACGAGCAGTACTTC. This chain connects TRBV4-3 to TRBJ2-7, with a possible D match to TRBD2 (6 bases). Germline lookup yields CDR1 LGHNA and CDR2 YSLEER. The CDR3 covers 15 residues. Trimming removed 1 base at V and 0 bases at J, with 10 bases between.

The chain has TRBV4-1 and TRBJ2-2, with D maybe TRBD1 (5 bases). Germline lookup yields CDR1 MGHRA and CDR2 YSYEKL. This CDR3 has 14 amino acids. Trimming pared 4 bases from V and 3 bases from J, leaving 9 bases between. The CDR3 loop reads CASSRTGYTGELFF. The CDR3 DNA follows: TGCGCCAGCAGCCGAACAGGTTACACCGGGGAGCTGTTTTTT.

This chain connects TRBV4-2 to TRBJ1-1; 7 nucleotides align to TRBD1. The CDR3 covers 16 residues. The J segment lost 0 bases and the V segment lost 4 bases, leaving 8 bases of the junction unmatched. Germline CDR1 is LGHNA and CDR2 is YNFKEQ. CDR3 in DNA: TGTGCCAGCAGCCCGGGACAGCCAGCCATGAACACTGAAGCTTTCTTT. The encoded protein is CASSPGQPAMNTEAFF.

The V and J genes are TRBV4-3 and TRBJ2-7; 7 bases match TRBD1. V lost 0 bases and J lost 3; bases outside the gene matches: 5. This CDR3 is 15 amino acids long. Germline assignment: CDR1 LGHNA and CDR2 YSLEER. In nucleotides, the CDR3 is TGCGCCAGCAGCCAAGATTACCACAGGGGCTACGAGCAGTACTTC. Translated: CASSQDYHRGYEQYF.

The rearrangement uses TRBV6-5 and TRBJ1-1; no clear D gene. V shed 2 bases and J shed 5 bases, with 9 bases lying between them. The germline CDR1 and CDR2 sequences are MNHEY and SVGAGI. The CDR3 runs 13 residues. CDR3 DNA: TGTGCCAGCAGTTACCCCGGCGGAACTGAAGCTTTCTTT. Translating it yields CASSYPGGTEAFF.

The rearrangement uses TRBV10-2 and TRBJ2-6; D gene uncertain. The CDR3 extends over 16 amino acids. Germline V gene lookup returns CDR1 WSHSY and CDR2 SAAADI. V shed 3 bases and J shed 0 bases, with 9 bases lying between them. The CDR3 nucleotides are TGCGCCAGCAGTGATAAAGGTCTCTCTGGGGCCAACGTCCTGACTTTC. It specifies CASSDKGLSGANVLTF.

The chain combines TRBV7-6 with TRBJ2-7; the match to TRBD1 covers 7 bases. Germline-derived CDR1 and CDR2 are SGHVS and FNYEAQ. The J segment lost 4 bases and the V segment lost 0 bases, leaving 6 bases of the junction unmatched. The CDR3 contains 15 residues. The CDR3 coding sequence is TGTGCCAGCAGCTTAGCGGGGGACAGCCGTTACGAGCAGTACTTC. Translating it yields CASSLAGDSRYEQYF.

The rearrangement uses TRBV7-9 and TRBJ2-6; perhaps TRBD1 as D (5 bases). Trimming removed 4 bases from V and 4 bases from J, with 8 bases in between. Germline V gene sequence: CDR1 SEHNR, CDR2 FQNEAQ (reference sequence). The CDR3 consists of 14 residues. Here the CDR3 reads CASSSGSGANVLTF. CDR3 in DNA: TGTGCCAGCAGCTCAGGGTCCGGGGCCAACGTCCTGACTTTC.